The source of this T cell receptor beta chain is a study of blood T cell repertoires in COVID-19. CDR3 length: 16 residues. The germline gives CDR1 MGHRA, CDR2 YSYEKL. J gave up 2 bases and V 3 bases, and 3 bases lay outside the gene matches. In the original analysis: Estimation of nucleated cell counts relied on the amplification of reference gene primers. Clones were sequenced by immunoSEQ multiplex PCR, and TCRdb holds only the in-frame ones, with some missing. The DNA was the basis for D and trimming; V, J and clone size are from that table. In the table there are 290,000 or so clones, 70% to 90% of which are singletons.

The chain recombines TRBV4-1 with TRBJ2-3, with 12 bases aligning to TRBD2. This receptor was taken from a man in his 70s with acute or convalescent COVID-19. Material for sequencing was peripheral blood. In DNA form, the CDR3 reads TGCGCCAGCAGCCAGACTAGCGGGGGCCTCACAGATACGCAGTATTTT. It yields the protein CASSQTSGGLTDTQYF.